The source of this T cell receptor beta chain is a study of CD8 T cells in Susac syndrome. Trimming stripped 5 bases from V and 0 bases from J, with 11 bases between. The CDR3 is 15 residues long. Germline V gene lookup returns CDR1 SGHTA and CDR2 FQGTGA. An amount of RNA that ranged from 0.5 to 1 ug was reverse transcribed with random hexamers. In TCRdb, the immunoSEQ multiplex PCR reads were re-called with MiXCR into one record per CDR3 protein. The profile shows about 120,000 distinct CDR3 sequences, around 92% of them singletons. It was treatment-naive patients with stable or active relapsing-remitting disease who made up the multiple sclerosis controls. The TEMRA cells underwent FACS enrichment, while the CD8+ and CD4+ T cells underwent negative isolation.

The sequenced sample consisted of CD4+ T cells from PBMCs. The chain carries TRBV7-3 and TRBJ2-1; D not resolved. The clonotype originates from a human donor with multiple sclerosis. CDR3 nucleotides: TGTGCCAGCAGCGGCGCCCCGAGCTCCTACAATGAGCAGTTCTTC. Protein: CASSGAPSSYNEQFF. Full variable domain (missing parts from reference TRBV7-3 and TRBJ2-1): GAGVSQTPSNKVTEKGKYVELRCDPISGHTALYWYRQSLGQGPEFLIYFQGTGAADDSGLPNDRFFAVRPEGSVSTLKIQRTERGDSAVYLCASSGAPSSYNEQFFGPGTRLTVL.